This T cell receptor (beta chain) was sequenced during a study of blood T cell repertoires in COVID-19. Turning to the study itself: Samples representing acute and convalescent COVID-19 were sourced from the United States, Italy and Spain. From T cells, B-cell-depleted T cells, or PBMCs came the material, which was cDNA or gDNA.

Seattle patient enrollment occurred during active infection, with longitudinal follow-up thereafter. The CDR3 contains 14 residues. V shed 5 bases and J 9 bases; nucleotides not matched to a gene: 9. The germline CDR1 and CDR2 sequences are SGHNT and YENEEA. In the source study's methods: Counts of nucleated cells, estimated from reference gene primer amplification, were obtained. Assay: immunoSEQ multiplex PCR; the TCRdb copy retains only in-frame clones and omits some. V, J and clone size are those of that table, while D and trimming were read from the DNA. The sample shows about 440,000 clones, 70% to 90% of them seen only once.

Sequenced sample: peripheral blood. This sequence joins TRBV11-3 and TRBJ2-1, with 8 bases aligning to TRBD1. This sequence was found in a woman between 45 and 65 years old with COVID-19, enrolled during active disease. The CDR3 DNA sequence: TGTGCCAGCAGCCCGACAGGGGTCCTGGCTGAGCAGTTCTTC. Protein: CASSPTGVLAEQFF.